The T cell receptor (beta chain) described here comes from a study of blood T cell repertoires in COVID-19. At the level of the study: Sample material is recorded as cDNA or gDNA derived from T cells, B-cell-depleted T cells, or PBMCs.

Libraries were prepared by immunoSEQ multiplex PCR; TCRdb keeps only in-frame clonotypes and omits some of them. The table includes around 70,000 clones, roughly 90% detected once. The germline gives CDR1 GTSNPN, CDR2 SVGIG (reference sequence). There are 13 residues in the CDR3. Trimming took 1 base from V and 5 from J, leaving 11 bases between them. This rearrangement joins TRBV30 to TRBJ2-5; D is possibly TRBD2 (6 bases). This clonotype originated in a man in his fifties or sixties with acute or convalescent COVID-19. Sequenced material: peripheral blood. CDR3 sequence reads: CAWSGLGVETQYF. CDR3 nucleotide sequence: TGTGCCTGGAGTGGACTAGGAGTGGAGACCCAGTACTTC. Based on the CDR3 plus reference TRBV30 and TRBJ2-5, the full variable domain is SQTIHQWPATLVQPVGSPLSLECTVEGTSNPNLYWYRQAAGRGLQLLFYSVGIGQISSEVPQNLSASRPQDRQFILSSKKLLLSDSGFYLCAWSGLGVETQYFGPGTRLLVL.